This TCR beta chain was captured in a study of cytomegalovirus exposure and HLA in healthy donors. With regard to this clone: Antigen unknown.

This CDR3 contains 12 residues. The germline V gene has CDR1 MNHEY and CDR2 SMNVEV (reference sequence). V dropped 4 bases and J dropped 8 bases, with 11 bases sitting between them. The PCR made use of 60 Vbeta and 13 Jbeta primers. TCRdb's copy holds only in-frame clones and misses some; the assay was immunoSEQ multiplex PCR. The table lists 80,000 or so clones, 67% of them singletons. The study's findings and limits: Reportedly, a later analysis found an Asian-associated ancestry cluster had fewer N-insertions than the approximately 600-donor mean. Analysis was carried out at a later point, and it linked a missense DCLRE1C variant to TCR beta V- and J-gene trimming. A later analysis linked about 17,000 TCR beta sequences to HLA alleles at 0.05 false discovery rate.

The chain is built from TRBV27 and TRBJ1-2; D unclear. The TCR originated in a woman between 45 and 65 years old in good health and CMV-seropositive. Sample: PBMCs. The CDR3 sequence: CASSSRQRGYTF. In nucleotides, the CDR3 is TGTGCCAGCAGTTCTCGCCAGCGGGGCTACACCTTC.